This T cell receptor beta chain came from a study of cytomegalovirus exposure and HLA in healthy donors. Study-wide results and caveats: Specificity for CMV antigens was confirmed in vitro for three of the CMV-associated chains. A later analysis reported that several of the most significant clusters appeared to be linked to common viral pathogens, among them Epstein-Barr virus.

Those who donated were healthy bone marrow donors. Unrecorded immune exposure was likely among donors, who were nominally healthy when sampled. A multiplex PCR was run with 60 Vbeta primers and 13 Jbeta primers. Here immunoSEQ multiplex PCR was the method, and the copy in TCRdb shows in-frame clones only, minus some. The table has more than 85,000 clones, over 8% seen once. The CDR3 has 18 amino acids. Per the germline V gene, CDR1 is MDHEN and CDR2 is SYDVKM. After removal of 5 bases from V and 1 base from J, the junction contained 10 bases not matched to a gene. This clone was observed a handful of times. What it recognizes is unknown.

The TCR originated in a man aged 50 to 59 in good health and CMV-seropositive. V and J are TRBV28 and TRBJ1-5; 11 bases line up with TRBD1. The sample taken for sequencing was PBMCs. The CDR3: CASSRGGQGVWSNQPQHF. In nucleotides, the CDR3 is TGTGCCAGCAGTCGAGGGGGACAGGGGGTTTGGAGCAATCAGCCCCAGCATTTT.